This T cell receptor beta chain appears in the sequencing data of a study of cytomegalovirus exposure and HLA in healthy donors (dated by TCRdb to about 2017). At the level of the whole study: An earlier analysis of approximately 590 of the donors reported approximately 270 Gb of sequence data and roughly 110 million unique TCR beta sequences from about 200 million T cells. An early release covering just under 650 HLA-typed donors comprised about 300 gigabases of sequencing data and roughly 85 million unique TCR sequences. Of the roughly 390 genotyped donors, over 70% fell in the genetic ancestry cluster associated with self-reported Caucasian donors. The study aimed to test whether cataloging public T cell receptors could reveal signatures of past pathogen exposure. The study profiled the T cell repertoires of 666 subjects by immunosequencing and related them to cytomegalovirus serostatus. A separate validation cohort of over a hundred different subjects was used in addition to the approximately 640-subject first cohort. The study combined high-throughput TCR immunosequencing, statistical association of individual TCRs with disease status, and machine learning to predict cytomegalovirus infection status. A later analysis re-examined previously published TCR beta repertoires from hundreds of donors and added high-resolution HLA genotyping to investigate patterns of TCR occurrence. Rather than using new phenotypic data, the later analysis identified candidate immune exposures from TCR beta sequences and from how often those sequences occurred across donors. In an earlier analysis of about 590 of the donors, high-throughput TCR beta sequencing was used to judge whether each TCR beta V gene segment behaved as functional or pseudogenic. Donor age, sex, ethnicity and CMV serostatus were compiled together with the repertoire data. A later genetic analysis used genome-wide SNP genotypes for about three fifths of the 666 donors, treating that subset as a discovery cohort. All discovery cohort repertoires had been generated on a single sequencing platform. HLA typing included class I and class II loci at four-digit resolution. Typing coverage varied by locus: roughly 620-640 donors for A, B, C, DRB1 and DQB1; approximately 560 for DQA1; over 600 for DPA1; more than 450 for DPB1. Roughly five DR-DQ haplotypes were handled as single units for association and clustering, since linkage in the cohort was strong. Among around 400 genotyped donors of the cohort, an average of 235,054 unique TCR beta nucleotide sequences were sequenced per donor, around 18% of them non-productive.

The V end loses 2 bases and the J end loses 4 bases, and a stretch of 17 bases separates them. For CDR1 and CDR2, the germline V gene lists MNHNS and SASEGT. Its CDR3 holds 16 amino acids, cysteine through phenylalanine. Only the CDR3 part of the read is kept: 48 bases, read in frame from the first base. Libraries were made using the immunoSEQ multiplex PCR assay. A mixture of 60 forward primers for TCR Vbeta segments and 13 reverse primers for TCR Jbeta segments was used in the multiplex PCR. The CDR3 region of rearranged TCR beta genes was amplified from genomic DNA by a multiplex PCR assay. Amplified TCR beta libraries were sequenced as 87-base-pair reads on the Illumina HiSeq System. As for the authors' bioinformatics: A later analysis tallied 75 million to 95 million unique TCR beta chains across the 666 repertoires, and roughly 11 million of those chains were shared by two or more donors. A nearest-neighbor algorithm error-corrected the raw reads and collapsed the reads into unique sequences, merging closely related sequences to remove PCR and sequencing errors. V, D and J gene segments were assigned by aligning CDR3 sequences to IMGT reference sequences. For a sequence to be retained, a match of at least six nucleotides to both a V gene segment and a J gene segment was required. A rearrangement counted as productive if the CDR3 had no stop codons and remained in frame with V and J, and every other rearrangement counted as non-productive. Following IMGT convention, CDR3 was defined as the stretch from the second conserved V-encoded cysteine up to the conserved J-encoded phenylalanine. The earlier analysis of about 500 of the donors excluded sequences that lacked an unambiguous match to a single V gene segment. An earlier analysis of 550 to 650 of the donors classified V segments as functional when productive rearrangements were above 56.7% and as segregating when the standard deviation between donors was above 5%. A statistical classification framework was developed to diagnose cytomegalovirus status using the catalog of TCR beta chain sequences. V and J gene assignment, in a later analysis, came from comparing TCR nucleotide sequences with IMGT/GENE-DB human TR gene sequences. In a later analysis, CDR3 sequences and most-parsimonious VDJ recombination scenarios were assigned using the TCRdist pipeline. In a later analysis, each TCR beta chain was defined by its CDR3 amino acid sequence together with its V-gene family, and reads lacking a unique V-gene family were excluded. To address suspected cross-contamination and a sequencing artifact, a later analysis removed 550 to 750 highly shared, low-generation-probability nucleotide sequences. In a later analysis, a clonal expansion index was calculated for each public chain from normalized within-repertoire ranks of inferred template counts. Generation probabilities in a later analysis came from a VDJ recombination model fitted to out-of-frame rearrangements, and those results were checked against IGoR. In a later analysis, TCR-TCR, TCR-HLA and TCR-CMV co-occurrence was scored with hypergeometric tests, and a repertoire-size bias correction was applied to TCR pairs. In a later analysis, false discovery rates were estimated by permuting HLA or CMV assignments 20 times. A later analysis grouped co-occurring TCRs with DBSCAN, adding TCRdist sequence similarity when clustering within HLA-allele-positive subsets. Repertoires with fewer than 30,000 or more than 120,000 public chains, plus five repertoires with anomalous nucleotide sharing, were excluded from co-occurrence clustering. The source is immuneACCESS, and TCRdb retained only in-frame sequences with V and J called. Part of the clones is not carried over; for the studies checked, unresolved V genes explain less than half of this, and the remainder is unexplained. V, J and clone size are taken as reported in that table, and D and trimming were inferred from the DNA itself. The sample contains roughly 120,000 clones, 15% to 17% of them found a single time. The top ten constitute roughly 2% of the sample.

Paper-wide results and their limitations: When HLA alleles, especially DR and DQ, strongly co-occurred, attributing TCR associations to individual alleles was difficult. The earlier analysis of some 560 of the donors excluded some 16 rarely observed V segments, including chromosome 9 orphons, because counts were too low. A further reported finding was that TCR beta sequences accurately predicted the HLA-A and HLA-B alleles for most subjects in the first cohort. A later genetic analysis reported fewer N-insertions in productive TCRs among donors in an Asian-associated ancestry cluster than the roughly 690-donor mean. Because HLA typing was unavailable for some donors at each locus, only the typed subset was used in association tests. The sequencing pipeline was judged likely to have produced a cluster of highly shared sequence variants as a technical artifact. In a later analysis, most CMV-associated TCR beta chains were found to appear HLA-restricted, with HLA associations seemingly driven largely by CMV exposure. A few of the identified cytomegalovirus-associated TCR beta chains were confirmed in vitro to be specific for cytomegalovirus antigens. The cohort was sequenced for TCR beta chains only, and without alpha or paired-chain data the features that could be detected were limited. A total of 150 or so TCR beta chains were listed by the study as associated with cytomegalovirus. V-gene and J-gene trimming of TCR beta chains was associated with a missense DCLRE1C variant in a later genetic analysis, and the association was replicated in an independent cohort. In a later analysis, 16,951 TCR beta sequences were associated with specific HLA alleles at a false discovery rate of 0.05. The authors suggested that the approach could potentially be generalized to other disease states and immunological phenotypes. Some IMGT-functional V segments, including TRBV6-2 and TRBV6-3, could not be distinguished by the 87-base-pair reads and were therefore excluded. Immune exposure information for the cohort was limited to CMV serostatus. Linkage disequilibrium might explain the correlated functional status among segregating V segments, but an unknown experimental factor could not be ruled out. In a later analysis, HLA-associated TCR beta chains showed more clonal expansion and lower generation probabilities than non-associated chains that were equally common. Several of the top co-occurrence clusters appeared to be linked to parvovirus B19, influenza, CMV and Epstein-Barr virus, according to a later analysis. In an earlier analysis of over 550 of the donors, most TCR beta V segments were observed in productive rearrangements about 90% or about 30% of the time, broadly matching IMGT annotations. Most TCR sequences were seen in very few donors, while some public TCRs were found in many individuals. The presence/absence analyses assumed that sequencing depth was roughly uniform across donors, and that assumption may not be true. In both the original and validation cohorts, the classifier was reported to diagnose cytomegalovirus status with high specificity and sensitivity. In a later analysis, the rate of TCR association differed among HLA loci, with DRB1 alleles having the most associated TCRs and HLA-C alleles having the fewest.

The cohort was made up of approximately 670 healthy bone marrow donors. All cohort members were sampled while nominally healthy, although unrecorded immune exposures were likely present. The donor was CMV seronegative and was included in the group of a few hundred seronegative cohort members. A peripheral blood sample was collected from each donor, and TCR beta sequencing was performed on peripheral blood mononuclear cells. Genomic DNA was extracted from the blood cell samples with the Qiagen DNeasy Blood Extraction Kit. There are a few counts of this clone. Its antigen is unknown. No qualities accompany the bases; no much larger clone lies one base away.

The clonotype comes from a woman between 18 and 29 years old in good health and CMV-seronegative. The source material was PBMCs. The chain links TRBV6-1 with TRBJ2-5; perhaps TRBD1 is the D gene, with 6 bases matching. The DNA sequence is given as TGTGCCAGCAGTGAAAAGAAGGGCAGGGGCGCAGAGACCCAGTACTTC. Its protein reads: CASSEKKGRGAETQYF.